Shown below are 13 T cell receptor beta chains from a single sample sequenced in a study of blood T cell repertoires in COVID-19 (dated by TCRdb to about 2020). The library was prepared using the immunoSEQ multiplex PCR assay. The clones in this table, taken by TCRdb from immuneACCESS, are in-frame only. Not every clone is retained; where verified, under half of the shortfall comes from an unresolved V gene, and the cause of the rest is unknown. In all, the sample holds about 290,000 clones, and around 90% of those were seen once. Jointly, the top ten make up 0.94% of the sample. The sample consisted of peripheral blood. These receptors all come from a woman aged 40 to 50 who had recovered from COVID-19.

The rearrangement joins TRBV5-1 to TRBJ2-1; 9 positions match TRBD2. Germline values: CDR1 SGHRS, CDR2 YFSETQ. V shed 0 bases, J shed 2 bases, and the junction held 6 bases outside the gene matches. CDR3 length: 17 residues. For the CDR3, the DNA is TGCGCCAGCAGCTTGGGTTTAGCGGGAGAAGCCTACAATGAGCAGTTCTTC. It is translated as CASSLGLAGEAYNEQFF.

The chain recombines TRBV18 with TRBJ2-2; maybe TRBD1 (5 bases). Trimming pared 6 bases from V and 2 bases from J, leaving 13 bases between. There are 15 residues in the CDR3. From germline, CDR1 is KGHSH and CDR2 LQKENI. CDR3 region: CASSLVDSNTGELFF. CDR3 sequence (DNA): TGTGCCAGCTCCCTTGTCGACAGTAACACCGGGGAGCTGTTTTTT.

The chain joins TRBV28 to TRBJ1-4; D uncertain. Trimming cost V 8 bases and J 13 bases, with 14 bases left between them. Germline-derived CDR1 and CDR2 are MDHEN and SYDVKM. The CDR3 is 11 amino acids. The CDR3 DNA is TGTGCCAGCTCCACCCGGTACCTACTGTTTTTT. This encodes CASSTRYLLFF. The whole variable domain, remainder taken from reference TRBV28 and TRBJ1-4, is DVKVTQSSRYLVKRTGEKVFLECVQDMDHENMFWYRQDPGLGLRLIYFSYDVKMKEKGDIPEGYSVSREKKERFSLILESASTNQTSMYLCASSTRYLLFFGSGTQLSVL.

The chain joins TRBV2 to TRBJ2-2; TRBD1 agrees at 11 bases. The CDR3 has 14 residues. Germline-derived CDR1 and CDR2 are SNHLY and FYNNEI. Losses at the gene ends were 5 bases for V and 7 bases for J; bases not matched to a gene: 3. This CDR3 reads CASSSGQGVGELFF. In DNA form, the CDR3 reads TGTGCCAGCAGTTCGGGACAGGGGGTCGGGGAGCTGTTTTTT.

The chain has TRBV13 and TRBJ2-7, with TRBD2 identical over 7 bases. J gave up 2 bases and V 4 bases, and 20 bases lay outside the gene matches. CDR1 PRHDT and CDR2 FYEKMQ come from the germline V gene (reference sequence). There are 19 residues in the CDR3. CDR3 DNA: TGTGCCAGCAGCTCCATGAACCCGGACGAGGCGGGGGTGGCCTACGAGCAGTACTTC. It translates to CASSSMNPDEAGVAYEQYF.

V is TRBV12-3 or TRBV12-4 and J is TRBJ2-5, with 9 bases that match TRBD1. The V segment lost 5 bases and the J segment 5 bases; nucleotides outside the gene matches: 3. The CDR3 runs 13 residues. CDR3 amino acids: CASSTGGWETQYF. CDR3 bases: TGTGCCAGCAGTACAGGGGGCTGGGAGACCCAGTACTTC.

V and J are TRBV7-6 and TRBJ1-5; TRBD1 might be the D (5 bases). The V gene lost 2 bases and the J gene lost 6 bases, with 11 bases spanning the gap. Germline CDR1 SGHVS, CDR2 FNYEAQ. The CDR3 runs 14 residues. CDR3 amino acids: CASSLIQGLQPQHF. Here the CDR3 DNA reads TGTGCCAGCAGCTTAATCCAGGGACTTCAGCCCCAGCATTTT.

The gene calls are TRBV6-5 and TRBJ2-1; D is ambiguous. The V end was cut by 6 bases, the J end by 8 bases, with 8 bases between. This CDR3 is 11 amino acids long. Germline CDR1 and CDR2: MNHEY and SVGAGI. The DNA for the CDR3 is TGTGCCAGCAGCCTGGCGGATGAGCAGTTCTTC. It translates to CASSLADEQFF.

A single count supports this clone. The rearrangement links TRBV6-1 to TRBJ1-5; D perhaps matches TRBD1 (5 bases). CDR1 is MNHNS and CDR2 is SASEGT in the germline V gene. Trimming left V 10 bases short and J 9 bases short, with 22 bases between. This CDR3 spans 14 amino acids. CDR3 in amino acids: CATAAWGPGGPQHF. The DNA of the CDR3 is TGTGCCACCGCCGCGTGGGGTCCCGGGGGGCCCCAGCATTTT.

The chain joins TRBV21-1 to TRBJ2-3; the D call in the table, TRBD1, was not verified against the DNA. TRBV21-1 is tagged as a pseudogene. This CDR3 has 20 residues. CDR3 loop: CASKTGTGYEEAPSTDTQYF. CDR3 sequence (DNA): TGTGCCAGCAAAACCGGGACAGGCTACGAGGAGGCCCCTAGCACAGATACGCAGTATTTT.

The chain carries TRBV10-1 and TRBJ2-1; perhaps TRBD1 as D (6 bases). This CDR3 region has 17 residues. V shed 6 bases and J shed 0 bases, with 18 bases lying between them. CDR1 and CDR2 from the germline V gene are WNHNN and SYGVQD (reference sequence). The CDR3 protein is CASSFLGQPSSYNEQFF. CDR3 DNA sequence: TGCGCCAGCAGCTTCCTAGGACAGCCAAGCTCCTACAATGAGCAGTTCTTC.

The chain recombines TRBV7-8 with TRBJ2-7, with D unresolved. V was clipped by 4 bases and J by 2 bases, with 18 bases between them. The germline V gene has CDR1 SGHVS and CDR2 FQNEAQ. This CDR3 spans 16 amino acids. CDR3 in amino acids: CASSYPLRGAPYEQYF. The CDR3 DNA reads as TGTGCCAGCAGCTACCCCCTCAGAGGTGCGCCCTACGAGCAGTACTTC.

The chain links TRBV27 to TRBJ2-7, with 8 bases fitting TRBD1. The CDR3 consists of 14 residues. The V gene's germline CDR1 is MNHEY and CDR2 SMNVEV (reference sequence). V was pared by 5 bases and J by 2 bases, with 5 bases of the junction left unmatched. The chain's CDR3 is CASSPGQVAYEQYF. CDR3 nucleotide sequence: TGTGCCAGCAGTCCGGGACAGGTTGCCTACGAGCAGTACTTC.